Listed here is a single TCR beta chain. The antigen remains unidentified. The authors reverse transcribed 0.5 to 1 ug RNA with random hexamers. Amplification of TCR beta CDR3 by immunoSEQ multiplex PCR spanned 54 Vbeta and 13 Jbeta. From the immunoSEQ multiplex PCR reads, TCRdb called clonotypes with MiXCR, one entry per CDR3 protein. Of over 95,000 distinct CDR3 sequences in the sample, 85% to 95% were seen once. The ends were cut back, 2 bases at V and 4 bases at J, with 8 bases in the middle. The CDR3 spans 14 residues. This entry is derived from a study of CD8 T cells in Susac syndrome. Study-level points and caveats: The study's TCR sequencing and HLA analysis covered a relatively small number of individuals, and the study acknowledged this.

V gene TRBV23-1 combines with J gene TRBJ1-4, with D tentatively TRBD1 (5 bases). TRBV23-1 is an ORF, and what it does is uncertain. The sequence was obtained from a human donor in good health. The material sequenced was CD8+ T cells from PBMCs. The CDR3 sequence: CASSQDSSNEKLFF. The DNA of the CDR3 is TGCGCCAGCAGTCAAGACAGCAGTAATGAAAAACTGTTTTTT.